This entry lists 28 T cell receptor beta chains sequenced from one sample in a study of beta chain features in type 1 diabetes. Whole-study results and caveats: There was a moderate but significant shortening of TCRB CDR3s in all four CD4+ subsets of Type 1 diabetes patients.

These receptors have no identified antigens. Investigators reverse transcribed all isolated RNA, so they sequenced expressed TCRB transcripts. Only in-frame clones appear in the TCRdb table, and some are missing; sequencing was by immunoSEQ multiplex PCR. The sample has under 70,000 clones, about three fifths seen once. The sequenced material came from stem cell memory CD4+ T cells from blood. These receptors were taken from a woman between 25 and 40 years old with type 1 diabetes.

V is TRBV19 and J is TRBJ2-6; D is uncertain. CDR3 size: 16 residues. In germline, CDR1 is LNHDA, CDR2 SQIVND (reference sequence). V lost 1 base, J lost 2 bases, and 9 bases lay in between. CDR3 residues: CASSIGWAAGANVLTF. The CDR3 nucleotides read TGTGCCAGTAGTATAGGATGGGCTGCTGGGGCCAACGTCCTGACTTTC.

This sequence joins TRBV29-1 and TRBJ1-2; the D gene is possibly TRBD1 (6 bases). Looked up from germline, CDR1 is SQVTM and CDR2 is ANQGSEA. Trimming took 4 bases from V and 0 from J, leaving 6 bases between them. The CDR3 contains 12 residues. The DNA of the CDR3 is TGCAGCGTTGGGGACACTAACTATGGCTACACCTTC. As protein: CSVGDTNYGYTF.

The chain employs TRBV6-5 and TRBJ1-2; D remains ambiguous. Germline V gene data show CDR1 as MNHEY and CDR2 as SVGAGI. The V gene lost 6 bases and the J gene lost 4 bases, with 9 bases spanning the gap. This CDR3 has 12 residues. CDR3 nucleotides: TGTGCCAGCAGGGGCAGCTTCTATGGCTACACCTTC. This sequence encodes CASRGSFYGYTF.

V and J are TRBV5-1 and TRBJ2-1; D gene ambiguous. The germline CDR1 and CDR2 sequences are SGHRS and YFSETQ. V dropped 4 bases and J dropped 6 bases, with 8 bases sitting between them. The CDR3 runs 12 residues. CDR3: CASSPPSNEQFF. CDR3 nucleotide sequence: TGCGCCAGCAGCCCCCCCTCCAATGAGCAGTTCTTC.

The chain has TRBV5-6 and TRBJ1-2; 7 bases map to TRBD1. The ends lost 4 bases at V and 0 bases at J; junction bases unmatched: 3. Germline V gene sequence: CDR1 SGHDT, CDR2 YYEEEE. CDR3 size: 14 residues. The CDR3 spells CASSAGTANYGYTF. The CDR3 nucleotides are TGTGCCAGCAGCGCGGGGACAGCTAACTATGGCTACACCTTC.

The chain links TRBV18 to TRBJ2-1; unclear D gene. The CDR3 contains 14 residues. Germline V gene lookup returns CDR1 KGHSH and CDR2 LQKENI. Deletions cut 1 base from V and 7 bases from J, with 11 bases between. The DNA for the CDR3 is TGTGCCAGCTCACCACGTAACAGCCAAAATGAGCAGTTCTTC. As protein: CASSPRNSQNEQFF.

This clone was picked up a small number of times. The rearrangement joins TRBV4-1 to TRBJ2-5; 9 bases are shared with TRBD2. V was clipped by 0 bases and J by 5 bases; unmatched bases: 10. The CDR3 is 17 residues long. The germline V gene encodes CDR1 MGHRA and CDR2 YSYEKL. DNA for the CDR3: TGCGCCAGCAGCCAAGAAGGGATCCTAGCGGGACGGGAGACCCAGTACTTC. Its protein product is CASSQEGILAGRETQYF.

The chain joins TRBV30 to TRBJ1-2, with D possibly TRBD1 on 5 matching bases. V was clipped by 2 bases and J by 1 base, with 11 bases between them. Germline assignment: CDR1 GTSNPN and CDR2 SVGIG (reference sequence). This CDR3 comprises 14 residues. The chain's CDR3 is CAWSPHQGNYGYTF. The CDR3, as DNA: TGTGCCTGGAGTCCACATCAGGGTAACTATGGCTACACCTTC.

CDR3 sequence (DNA): TGTGCCAGCAGAGAGCAGGGTTTCTCCTACGAGCAGTACTTC. Its protein is CASREQGFSYEQYF. The chain has TRBV28 and TRBJ2-7; D perhaps matches TRBD1 (5 bases). The CDR3 has 14 amino acids. Trimming took 6 bases from V and 0 from J, leaving 12 bases between them. CDR1 MDHEN and CDR2 SYDVKM come from the germline V gene.

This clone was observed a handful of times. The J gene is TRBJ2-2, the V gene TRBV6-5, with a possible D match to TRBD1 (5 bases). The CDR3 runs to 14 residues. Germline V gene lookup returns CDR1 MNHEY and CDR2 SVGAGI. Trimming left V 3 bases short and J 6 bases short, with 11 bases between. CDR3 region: CASSYLMGPGELFF. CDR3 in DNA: TGTGCCAGCAGTTATTTAATGGGGCCCGGGGAGCTGTTTTTT.

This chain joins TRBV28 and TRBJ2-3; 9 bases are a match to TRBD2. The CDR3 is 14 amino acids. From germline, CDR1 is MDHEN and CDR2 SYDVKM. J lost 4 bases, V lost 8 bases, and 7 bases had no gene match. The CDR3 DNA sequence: TGTGCCAGCGGTAGCGGGAGCTTCGCAGATACGCAGTATTTT. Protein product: CASGSGSFADTQYF.

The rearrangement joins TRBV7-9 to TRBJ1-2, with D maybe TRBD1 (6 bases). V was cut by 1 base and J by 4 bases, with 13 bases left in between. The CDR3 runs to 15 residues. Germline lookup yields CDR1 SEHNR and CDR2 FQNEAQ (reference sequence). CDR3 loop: CASSLGGRAAYGYTF. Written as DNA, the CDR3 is TGTGCCAGCAGCTTAGGGGGGCGGGCGGCCTATGGCTACACCTTC.

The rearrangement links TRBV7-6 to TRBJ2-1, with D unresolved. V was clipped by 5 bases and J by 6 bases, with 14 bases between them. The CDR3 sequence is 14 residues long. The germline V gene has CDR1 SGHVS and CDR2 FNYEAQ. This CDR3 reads CASSPPWPGNEQFF. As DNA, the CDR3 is TGTGCCAGCAGCCCCCCGTGGCCAGGCAATGAGCAGTTCTTC.

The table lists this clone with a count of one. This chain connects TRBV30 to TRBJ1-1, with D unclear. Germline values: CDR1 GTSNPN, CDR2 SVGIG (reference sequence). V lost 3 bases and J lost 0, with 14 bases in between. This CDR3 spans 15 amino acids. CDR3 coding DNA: TGTGCCTGGAGCCCCCCGGAGTTTATGAACACTGAAGCTTTCTTT. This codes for CAWSPPEFMNTEAFF.

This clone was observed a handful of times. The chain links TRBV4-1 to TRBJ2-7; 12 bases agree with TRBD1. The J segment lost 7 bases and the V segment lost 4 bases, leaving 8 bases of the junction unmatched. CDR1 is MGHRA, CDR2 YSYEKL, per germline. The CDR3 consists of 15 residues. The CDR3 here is CASSLQGQGAGEQYF. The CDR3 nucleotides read TGCGCCAGCAGCCTCCAGGGACAGGGGGCGGGAGAGCAGTACTTC.

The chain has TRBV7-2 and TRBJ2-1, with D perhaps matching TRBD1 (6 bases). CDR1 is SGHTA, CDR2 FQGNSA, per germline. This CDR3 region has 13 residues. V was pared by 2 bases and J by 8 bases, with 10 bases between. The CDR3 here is CASSLKRQDEQFF. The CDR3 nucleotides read TGTGCCAGCAGCTTAAAACGACAGGATGAGCAGTTCTTC.

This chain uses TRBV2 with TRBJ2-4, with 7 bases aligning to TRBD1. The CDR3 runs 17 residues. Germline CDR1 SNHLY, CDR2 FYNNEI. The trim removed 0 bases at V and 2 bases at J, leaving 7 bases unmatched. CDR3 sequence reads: CASSEAQGGLSKNIQYF. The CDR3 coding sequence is TGTGCCAGCAGTGAAGCCCAAGGGGGCCTGTCCAAAAACATTCAGTACTTC.

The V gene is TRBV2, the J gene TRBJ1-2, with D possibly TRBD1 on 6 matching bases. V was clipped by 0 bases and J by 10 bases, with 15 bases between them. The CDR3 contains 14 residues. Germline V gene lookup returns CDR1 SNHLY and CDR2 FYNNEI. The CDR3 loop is CASSEALQGQDYTF. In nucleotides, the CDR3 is TGTGCCAGCAGTGAAGCGCTTCAGGGGCAGGACTACACCTTC.

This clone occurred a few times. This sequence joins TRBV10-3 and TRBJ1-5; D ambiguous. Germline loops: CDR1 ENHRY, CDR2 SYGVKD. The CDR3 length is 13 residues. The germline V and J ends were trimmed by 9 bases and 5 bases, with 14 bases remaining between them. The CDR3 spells CAIRGNVDQPQHF. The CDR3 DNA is TGTGCCATTCGGGGAAATGTCGATCAGCCCCAGCATTTT.

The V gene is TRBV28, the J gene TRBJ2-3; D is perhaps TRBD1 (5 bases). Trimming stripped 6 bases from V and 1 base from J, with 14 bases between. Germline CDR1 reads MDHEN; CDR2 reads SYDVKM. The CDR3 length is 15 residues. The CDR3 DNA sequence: TGTGCCAGCAGACAGGCCCGACCGCGCACAGATACGCAGTATTTT. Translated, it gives CASRQARPRTDTQYF.

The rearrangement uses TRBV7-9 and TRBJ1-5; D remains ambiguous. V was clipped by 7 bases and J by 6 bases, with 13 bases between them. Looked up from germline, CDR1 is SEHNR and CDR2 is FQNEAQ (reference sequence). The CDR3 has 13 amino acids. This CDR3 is CASNLVEVQPQHF. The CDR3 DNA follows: TGTGCCAGCAACCTCGTAGAGGTTCAGCCCCAGCATTTT. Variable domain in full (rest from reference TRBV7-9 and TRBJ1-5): DTGVSQNPRHKITKRGQNVTFRCDPISEHNRLYWYRQTLGQGPEFLTYFQNEAQLEKSRLLSDRFSAERPKGSFSTLEIQRTEQGDSAMYLCASNLVEVQPQHFGDGTRLSIL.

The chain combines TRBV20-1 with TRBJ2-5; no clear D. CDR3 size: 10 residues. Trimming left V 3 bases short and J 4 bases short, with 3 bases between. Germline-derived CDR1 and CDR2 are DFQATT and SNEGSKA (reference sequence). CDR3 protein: CSARAETQYF. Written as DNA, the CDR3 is TGCAGTGCTAGGGCAGAGACCCAGTACTTC.

The CDR3 here is CASSLPSRDNEQFF. Written as DNA, the CDR3 is TGTGCCAGCAGCTTACCTTCGAGGGACAATGAGCAGTTCTTC. The chain uses TRBV7-6 and TRBJ2-1; possibly TRBD2 for D (5 bases). CDR1 is SGHVS and CDR2 is FNYEAQ in the germline V gene. There are 14 residues in the CDR3. Trimming took 2 bases from V and 5 from J, leaving 10 bases between them. Based on the CDR3 plus reference TRBV7-6 and TRBJ2-1, the full variable domain is GAGVSQSPRYKVTKRGQDVALRCDPISGHVSLYWYRQALGQGPEFLTYFNYEAQQDKSGLPNDRFSAERPEGSISTLTIQRTEQRDSAMYRCASSLPSRDNEQFFGPGTRLTVL.

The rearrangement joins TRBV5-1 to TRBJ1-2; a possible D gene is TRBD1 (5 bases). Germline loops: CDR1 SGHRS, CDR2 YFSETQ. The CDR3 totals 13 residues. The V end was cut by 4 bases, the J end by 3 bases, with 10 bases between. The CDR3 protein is CASSQTEHYGYTF. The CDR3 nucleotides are TGCGCCAGCAGCCAGACAGAGCACTATGGCTACACCTTC.

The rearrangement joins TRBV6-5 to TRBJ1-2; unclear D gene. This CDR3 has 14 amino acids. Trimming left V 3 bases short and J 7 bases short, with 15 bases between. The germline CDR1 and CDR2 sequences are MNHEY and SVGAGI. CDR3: CASSYQAVPPGYTF. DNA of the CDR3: TGTGCCAGCAGTTATCAGGCAGTACCTCCTGGCTACACCTTC.

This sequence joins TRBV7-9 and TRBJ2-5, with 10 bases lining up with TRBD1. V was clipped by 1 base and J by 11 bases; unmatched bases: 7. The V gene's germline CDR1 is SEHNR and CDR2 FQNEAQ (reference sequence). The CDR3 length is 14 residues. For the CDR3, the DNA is TGTGCCAGCAGCTTAGTCGGGACAGGGGTTCCTCAGTACTTC. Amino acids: CASSLVGTGVPQYF.

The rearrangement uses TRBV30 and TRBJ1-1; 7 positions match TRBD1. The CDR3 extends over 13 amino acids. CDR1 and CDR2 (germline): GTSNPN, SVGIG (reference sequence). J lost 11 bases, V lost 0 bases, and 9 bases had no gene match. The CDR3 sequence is CAWSVNWRGQAFF. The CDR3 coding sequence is TGTGCCTGGAGTGTAAATTGGAGGGGGCAGGCTTTCTTT.

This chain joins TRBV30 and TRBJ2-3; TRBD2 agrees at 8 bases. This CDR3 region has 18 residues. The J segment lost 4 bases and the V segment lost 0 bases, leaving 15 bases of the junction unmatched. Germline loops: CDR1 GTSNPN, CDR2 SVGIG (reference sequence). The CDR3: CAWSVRGTSGLIPDTQYF. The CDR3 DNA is TGTGCCTGGAGTGTACGCGGCACTAGCGGACTCATCCCAGATACGCAGTATTTT. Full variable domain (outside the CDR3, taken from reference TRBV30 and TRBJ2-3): SQTIHQWPATLVQPVGSPLSLECTVEGTSNPNLYWYRQAAGRGLQLLFYSVGIGQISSEVPQNLSASRPQDRQFILSSKKLLLSDSGFYLCAWSVRGTSGLIPDTQYFGPGTRLTVL.